The source of this T cell receptor (beta chain) is a study of quantifying T cell responses using KT2 cells. Study context: Reverse transcription used primers in the TCR alpha and beta constant regions. General study results and limits: At about one KT2 cell per 100,000 PBMC, KT2 sequences were still detected.

An oligo carrying a UMI was ligated to the cDNA 3' end. The first PCR ran 3 to 5 cycles with an equimolar RC1.1 and RC1.2 beta primer mix. TCR alpha and beta chains were handled separately starting at the second PCR. TCRdb recomputed calls from the UMI-ligation and nested PCR reads with MiXCR, one row per CDR3 protein. Among tens of thousands of distinct CDR3 sequences listed, approximately 10% were seen once. CDR3 length: 14 residues. V was pared by 6 bases and J by 2 bases, with 14 bases between. Germline V gene lookup returns CDR1 SGHAT and CDR2 FQNNGV. KT2, a clone with a known TCR, was spiked into unfractionated PBMC. In this sample, this clonotype turned up a few times. The antigen is undetermined.

This chain uses TRBV11-2 with TRBJ2-7, with a possible D match to TRBD1 (6 bases). The sequence came from a human donor. The material sequenced was PBMCs spiked with cells of the T cell clone KT2. DNA of the CDR3: TGTGCCAGCAGACCTATCACAGGGCCCTACGAGCAGTACTTC. Residues: CASRPITGPYEQYF. Full variable domain (outside the CDR3, taken from reference TRBV11-2 and TRBJ2-7): EAGVAQSPRYKIIEKRQSVAFWCNPISGHATLYWYQQILGQGPKLLIQFQNNGVVDDSQLPKDRFSAERLKGVDSTLKIQPAKLEDSAVYLCASRPITGPYEQYFGPGTRLTVT.